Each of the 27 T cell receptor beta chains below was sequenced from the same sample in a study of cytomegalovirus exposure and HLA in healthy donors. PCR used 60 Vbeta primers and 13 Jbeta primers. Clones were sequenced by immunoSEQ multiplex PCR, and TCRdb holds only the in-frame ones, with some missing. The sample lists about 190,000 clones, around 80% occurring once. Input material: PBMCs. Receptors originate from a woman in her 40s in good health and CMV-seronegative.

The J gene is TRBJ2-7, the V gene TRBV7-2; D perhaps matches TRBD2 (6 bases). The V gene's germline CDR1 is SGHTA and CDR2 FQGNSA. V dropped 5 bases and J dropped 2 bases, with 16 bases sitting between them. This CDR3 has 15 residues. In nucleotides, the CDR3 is TGTGCCAGCAGCCGATCTGGAGGCGGGACCTACGAGCAGTACTTC. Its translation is CASSRSGGGTYEQYF.

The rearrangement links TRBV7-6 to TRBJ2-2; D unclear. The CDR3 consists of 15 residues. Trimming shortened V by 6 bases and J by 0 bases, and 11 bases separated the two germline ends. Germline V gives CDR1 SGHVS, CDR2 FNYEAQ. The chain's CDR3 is CASSRWQANTGELFF. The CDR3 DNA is TGTGCCAGCAGTCGGTGGCAGGCGAACACCGGGGAGCTGTTTTTT.

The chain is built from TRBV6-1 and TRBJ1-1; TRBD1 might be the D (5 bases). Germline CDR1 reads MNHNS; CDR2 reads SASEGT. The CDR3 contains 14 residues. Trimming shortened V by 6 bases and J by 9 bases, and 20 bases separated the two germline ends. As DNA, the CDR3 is TGTGCCAGCAGCTCCCCCGTTGGACGGGGGAAAGCTTTCTTT. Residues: CASSSPVGRGKAFF.

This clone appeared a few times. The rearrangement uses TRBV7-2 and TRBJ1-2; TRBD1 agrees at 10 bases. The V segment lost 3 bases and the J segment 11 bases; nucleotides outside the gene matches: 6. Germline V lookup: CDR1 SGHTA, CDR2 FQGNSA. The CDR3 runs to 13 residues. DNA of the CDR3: TGTGCCAGCAGCTTTTCCGGGACAGGGGCTTACACCTTC. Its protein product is CASSFSGTGAYTF.

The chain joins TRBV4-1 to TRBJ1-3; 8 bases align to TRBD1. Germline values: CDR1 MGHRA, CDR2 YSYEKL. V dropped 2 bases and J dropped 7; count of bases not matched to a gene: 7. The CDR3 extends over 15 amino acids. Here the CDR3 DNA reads TGCGCCAGCAGCCAAATGGACAGGGACGAGAACACCATATATTTT. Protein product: CASSQMDRDENTIYF.

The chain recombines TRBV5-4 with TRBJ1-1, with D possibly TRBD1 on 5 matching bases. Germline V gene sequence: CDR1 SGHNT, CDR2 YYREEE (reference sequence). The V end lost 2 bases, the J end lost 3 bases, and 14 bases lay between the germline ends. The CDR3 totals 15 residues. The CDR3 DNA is TGTGCCAGCAGCTTTGATGGGGCAGAATACACTGAAGCTTTCTTT. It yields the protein CASSFDGAEYTEAFF.

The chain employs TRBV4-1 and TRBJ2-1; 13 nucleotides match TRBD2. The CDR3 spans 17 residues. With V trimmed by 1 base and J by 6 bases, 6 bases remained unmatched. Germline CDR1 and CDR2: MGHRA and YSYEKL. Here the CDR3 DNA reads TGCGCCAGCAGCCAAGCTATAACTAGCGGGAGGGCCAATGAGCAGTTCTTC. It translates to CASSQAITSGRANEQFF.

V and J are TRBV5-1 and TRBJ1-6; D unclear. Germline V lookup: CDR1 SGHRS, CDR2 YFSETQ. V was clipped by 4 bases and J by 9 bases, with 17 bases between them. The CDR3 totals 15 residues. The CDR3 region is CASSATSGKGSPLHF. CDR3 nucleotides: TGCGCCAGCAGCGCAACCTCAGGAAAAGGTTCACCCCTCCACTTT.

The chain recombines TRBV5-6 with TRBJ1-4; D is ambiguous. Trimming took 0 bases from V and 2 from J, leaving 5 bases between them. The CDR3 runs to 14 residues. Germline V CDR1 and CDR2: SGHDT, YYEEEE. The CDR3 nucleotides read TGTGCCAGCAGCTTGGAAGCTACTAATGAAAAACTGTTTTTT. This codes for CASSLEATNEKLFF. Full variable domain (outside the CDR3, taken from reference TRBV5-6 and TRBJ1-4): DAGVTQSPTHLIKTRGQQVTLRCSPKSGHDTVSWYQQALGQGPQFIFQYYEEEERQRGNFPDRFSGHQFPNYSSELNVNALLLGDSALYLCASSLEATNEKLFFGSGTQLSVL.

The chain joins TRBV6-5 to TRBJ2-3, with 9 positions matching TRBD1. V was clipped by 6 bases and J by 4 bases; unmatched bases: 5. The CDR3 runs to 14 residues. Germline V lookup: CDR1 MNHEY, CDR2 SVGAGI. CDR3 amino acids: CASRWDRVSDTQYF. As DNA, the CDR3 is TGTGCCAGCAGATGGGACAGGGTATCAGATACGCAGTATTTT.

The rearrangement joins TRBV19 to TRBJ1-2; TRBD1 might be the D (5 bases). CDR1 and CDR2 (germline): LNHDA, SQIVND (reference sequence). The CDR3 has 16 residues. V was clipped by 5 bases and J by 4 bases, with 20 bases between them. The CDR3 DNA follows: TGTGCCAGTAGTGCGCAGGGAGGAGTTTTGGTCTATGGCTACACCTTC. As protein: CASSAQGGVLVYGYTF.

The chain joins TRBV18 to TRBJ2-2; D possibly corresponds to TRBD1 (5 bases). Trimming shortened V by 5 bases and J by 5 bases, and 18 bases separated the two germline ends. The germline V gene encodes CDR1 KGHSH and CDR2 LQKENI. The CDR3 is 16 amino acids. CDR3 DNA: TGTGCCAGCTCATCCACCCGGGTGGCAGGGACCGGGGAGCTGTTTTTT. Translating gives CASSSTRVAGTGELFF.

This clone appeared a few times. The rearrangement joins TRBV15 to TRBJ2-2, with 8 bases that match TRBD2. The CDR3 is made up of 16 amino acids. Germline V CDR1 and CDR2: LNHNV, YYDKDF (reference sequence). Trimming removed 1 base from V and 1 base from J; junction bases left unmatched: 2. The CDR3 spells CATSRGTSGNTGELFF. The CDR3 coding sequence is TGTGCCACCAGCAGAGGAACTAGCGGGAACACCGGGGAGCTGTTTTTT.

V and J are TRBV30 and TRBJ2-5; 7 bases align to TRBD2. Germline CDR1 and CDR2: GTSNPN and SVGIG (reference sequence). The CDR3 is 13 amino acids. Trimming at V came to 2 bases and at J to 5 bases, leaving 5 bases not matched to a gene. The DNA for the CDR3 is TGTGCCTGGAGTCCCCGGGGAGGGGAGACCCAGTACTTC. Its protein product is CAWSPRGGETQYF.

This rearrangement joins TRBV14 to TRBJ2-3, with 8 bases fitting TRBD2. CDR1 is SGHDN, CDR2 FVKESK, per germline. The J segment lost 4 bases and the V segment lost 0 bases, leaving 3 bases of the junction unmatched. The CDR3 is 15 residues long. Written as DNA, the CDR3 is TGTGCCAGCAGCCAAGACGGGACTAGTCCAGATACGCAGTATTTT. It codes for CASSQDGTSPDTQYF.

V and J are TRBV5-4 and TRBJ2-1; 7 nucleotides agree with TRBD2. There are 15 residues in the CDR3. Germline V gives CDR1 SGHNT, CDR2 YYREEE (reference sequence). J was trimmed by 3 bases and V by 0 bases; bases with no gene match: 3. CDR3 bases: TGTGCCAGCAGCTTGGGGGGCGGGAGCTACAATGAGCAGTTCTTC. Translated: CASSLGGGSYNEQFF. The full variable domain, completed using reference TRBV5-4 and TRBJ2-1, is ETGVTQSPTHLIKTRGQQVTLRCSSQSGHNTVSWYQQALGQGPQFIFQYYREEENGRGNFPPRFSGLQFPNYSSELNVNALELDDSALYLCASSLGGGSYNEQFFGPGTRLTVL.

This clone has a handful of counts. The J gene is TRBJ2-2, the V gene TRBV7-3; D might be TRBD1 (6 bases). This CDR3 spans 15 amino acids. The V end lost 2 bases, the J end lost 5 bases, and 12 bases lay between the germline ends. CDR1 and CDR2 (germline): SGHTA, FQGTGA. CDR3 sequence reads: CASSLAGVETGELFF. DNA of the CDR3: TGTGCCAGCAGCTTAGCAGGGGTCGAGACCGGGGAGCTGTTTTTT. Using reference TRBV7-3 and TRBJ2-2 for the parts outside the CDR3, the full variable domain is GAGVSQTPSNKVTEKGKYVELRCDPISGHTALYWYRQSLGQGPEFLIYFQGTGAADDSGLPNDRFFAVRPEGSVSTLKIQRTERGDSAVYLCASSLAGVETGELFFGEGSRLTVL.

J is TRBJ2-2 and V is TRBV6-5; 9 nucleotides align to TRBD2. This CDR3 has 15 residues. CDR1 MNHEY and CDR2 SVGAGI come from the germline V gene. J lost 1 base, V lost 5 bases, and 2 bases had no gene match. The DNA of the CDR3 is TGTGCCAGCAGTCTTAGCGGGGGGAACACCGGGGAGCTGTTTTTT. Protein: CASSLSGGNTGELFF.

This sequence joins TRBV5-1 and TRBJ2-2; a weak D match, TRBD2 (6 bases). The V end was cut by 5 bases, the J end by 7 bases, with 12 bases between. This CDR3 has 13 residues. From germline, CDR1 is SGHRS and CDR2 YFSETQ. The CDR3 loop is CASRHSAGGELFF. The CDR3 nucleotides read TGCGCCAGCAGGCATTCAGCGGGCGGGGAGCTGTTTTTT.

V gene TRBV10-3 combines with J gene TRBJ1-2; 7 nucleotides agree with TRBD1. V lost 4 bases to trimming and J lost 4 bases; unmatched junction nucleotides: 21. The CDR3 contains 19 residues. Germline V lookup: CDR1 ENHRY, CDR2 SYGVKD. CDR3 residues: CAISGGRMGQGQPPYGYTF. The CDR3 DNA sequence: TGTGCCATCAGTGGAGGGAGGATGGGCCAGGGACAGCCACCCTATGGCTACACCTTC.

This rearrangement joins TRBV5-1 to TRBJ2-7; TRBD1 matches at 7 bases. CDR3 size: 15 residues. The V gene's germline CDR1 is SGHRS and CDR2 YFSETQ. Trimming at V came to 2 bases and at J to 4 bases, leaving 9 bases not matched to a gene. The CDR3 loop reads CASSFNRGREYEQYF. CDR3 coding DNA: TGCGCCAGCAGCTTTAACAGGGGTCGGGAATACGAGCAGTACTTC.

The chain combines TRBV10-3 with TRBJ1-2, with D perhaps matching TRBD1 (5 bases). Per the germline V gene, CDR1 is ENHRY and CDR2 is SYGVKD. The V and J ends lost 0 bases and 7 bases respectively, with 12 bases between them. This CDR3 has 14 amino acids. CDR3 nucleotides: TGTGCCATCAGTGAGTCTATAGGGGAAGGTGGCTACACCTTC. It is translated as CAISESIGEGGYTF.

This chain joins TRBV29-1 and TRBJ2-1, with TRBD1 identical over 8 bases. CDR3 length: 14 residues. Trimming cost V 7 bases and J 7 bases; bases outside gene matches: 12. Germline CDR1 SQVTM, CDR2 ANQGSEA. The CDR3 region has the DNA TGCAGCGCCATGAAAAGGGACAGGATGAATGAGCAGTTCTTC. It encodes CSAMKRDRMNEQFF.

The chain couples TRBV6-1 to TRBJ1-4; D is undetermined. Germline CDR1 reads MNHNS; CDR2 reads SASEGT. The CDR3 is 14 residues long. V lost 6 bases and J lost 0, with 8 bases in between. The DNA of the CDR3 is TGTGCCAGCAGAAACTCGGCAACTAATGAAAAACTGTTTTTT. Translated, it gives CASRNSATNEKLFF.

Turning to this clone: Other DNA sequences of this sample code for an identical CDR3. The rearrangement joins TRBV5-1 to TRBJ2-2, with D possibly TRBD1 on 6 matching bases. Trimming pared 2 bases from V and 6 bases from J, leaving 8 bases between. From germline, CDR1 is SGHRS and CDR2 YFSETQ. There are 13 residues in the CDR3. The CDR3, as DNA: TGCGCCAGCAGCTTAGGGGGAGCCGGGGAGCTGTTTTTT. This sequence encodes CASSLGGAGELFF.

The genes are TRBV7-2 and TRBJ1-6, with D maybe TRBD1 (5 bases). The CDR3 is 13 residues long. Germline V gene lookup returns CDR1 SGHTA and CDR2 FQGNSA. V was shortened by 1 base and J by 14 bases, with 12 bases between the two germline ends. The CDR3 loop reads CASSLERGVALHF. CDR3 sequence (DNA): TGTGCCAGCAGCTTAGAACGGGGGGTGGCCCTCCACTTT.

The CDR3 reads CASSSLGEGQLFF. DNA of the CDR3: TGCGCCAGCAGCTCCCTTGGGGAGGGCCAGCTGTTTTTT. The chain joins TRBV5-1 to TRBJ1-4; D is ambiguous. Germline V CDR1 and CDR2: SGHRS, YFSETQ. V was cut by 3 bases and J by 14 bases, with 17 bases left in between. This CDR3 has 13 residues.